The 31 T cell receptor beta chains in this list originate from one sample, sequenced in a study of Ad26.COV2.S vaccination and SARS-CoV-2 variants. Data came from immunoSEQ multiplex PCR; TCRdb stores just in-frame clones and leaves some out. The data hold 440,000 or so clones, with about 90% observed a single time. The treatment is: some 20 received Ad26.COV2.S at low or high dose, single or two shots; about 5 received placebo; per-sample allocation not given. The investigators took samples on day 63 after the first vaccine or placebo injection. Sequencing was performed on peripheral blood, taken in a trial of Ad26.COV2.S vaccine versus placebo. These receptor sequences come from a person between 18 and 60 years old who received the Ad26.COV2.S COVID-19 vaccine or a placebo.

This rearrangement joins TRBV10-3 to TRBJ1-5, with no clear D. The V and J ends lost 4 bases and 0 bases respectively, with 10 bases between them. The CDR3 runs 15 residues. Germline values: CDR1 ENHRY, CDR2 SYGVKD. The CDR3 bases are TGTGCCATCAGTGGCGCCAGCAATAGCAATCAGCCCCAGCATTTT. This encodes CAISGASNSNQPQHF.

This chain joins TRBV9 and TRBJ2-1, with unresolved D. Germline V gene data show CDR1 as SGDLS and CDR2 as YYNGEE. The CDR3 runs to 12 residues. The V gene lost 6 bases and the J gene lost 7 bases, with 11 bases spanning the gap. Here the CDR3 DNA reads TGTGCCAGCACCTCGGGTGTAAATGAGCAGTTCTTC. Translating gives CASTSGVNEQFF.

The V and J genes are TRBV25-1 and TRBJ2-3; D not certain. V lost 8 bases, J lost 0 bases, and 6 bases lay in between. Germline V gene sequence: CDR1 MGHDK, CDR2 SYGVNS. This CDR3 region has 12 residues. This CDR3 reads CASSSSTDTQYF. DNA of the CDR3: TGTGCCAGCTCGTCTAGCACAGATACGCAGTATTTT. The variable domain in full, completed from reference TRBV25-1 and TRBJ2-3, reads EADIYQTPRYLVIGTGKKITLECSQTMGHDKMYWYQQDPGMELHLIHYSYGVNSTEKGDLSSESTVSRIRTEHFPLTLESARPSHTSQYLCASSSSTDTQYFGPGTRLTVL.

The chain carries TRBV6-1 and TRBJ2-1; 9 bases fit TRBD2. Germline lookup yields CDR1 MNHNS and CDR2 SASEGT. The V gene end was trimmed by 3 bases and the J gene end by 8 bases; junction bases not matched to a gene: 14. This CDR3 contains 17 residues. Written as DNA, the CDR3 is TGTGCCAGCAGTGATCCTCTATGGCGGGAGGGCTTCGATGAGCAGTTCTTC. Translating gives CASSDPLWREGFDEQFF.

V is TRBV27 and J is TRBJ2-7; tentative D call: TRBD1 (6 bases). This CDR3 region has 14 residues. V lost 7 bases, J lost 0 bases, and 13 bases lay in between. The germline CDR1 and CDR2 sequences are MNHEY and SMNVEV (reference sequence). CDR3 region: CASKDRPSSYEQYF. The CDR3 DNA reads as TGTGCCAGCAAGGACAGACCAAGCTCCTACGAGCAGTACTTC.

V and J are TRBV5-7 and TRBJ2-5; 7 bases map to TRBD2. TRBV5-7 is annotated as an ORF whose role is uncertain. V lost 6 bases, J lost 8 bases, and 19 bases stayed unmatched. The CDR3 is 16 amino acids. DNA of the CDR3: TGTGCCAGCACCCGGGGGGAGGGCCGCCCCCAAAGTACCCAGTACTTC. This codes for CASTRGEGRPQSTQYF.

This chain connects TRBV5-8 to TRBJ2-7; D is ambiguous. There are 12 residues in the CDR3. V was trimmed by 4 bases and J by 2 bases, leaving 7 bases between them. CDR1 is SGHTS and CDR2 is YDEGEE in the germline V gene. The DNA of the CDR3 is TGTGCCAGCAGCCAACCTCCCTACGAGCAGTACTTC. Protein: CASSQPPYEQYF.

The genes are TRBV15 and TRBJ1-3; weak D call: TRBD1 (6 bases). CDR3 length: 15 residues. Trimming took off 1 base at V and 2 bases at J, with 9 bases between the two ends. The V gene's germline CDR1 is LNHNV and CDR2 YYDKDF (reference sequence). CDR3 sequence: CATSRGTAPGNTIYF. CDR3 nucleotide sequence: TGTGCCACCAGCAGAGGGACAGCTCCTGGAAACACCATATATTTT.

The chain recombines TRBV6-5 with TRBJ2-7, with 7 bases fitting TRBD1. V lost 4 bases to trimming and J lost 3 bases; unmatched junction nucleotides: 12. CDR3 length: 16 amino acids. CDR1 and CDR2 from the germline V gene are MNHEY and SVGAGI. The CDR3 here is CASSSTWTGQVYEQYF. In DNA, the CDR3 is TGTGCCAGCAGTTCCACTTGGACAGGACAAGTCTACGAGCAGTACTTC.

Only a few counts were recorded for this clone. An end of the junction differs from the germline gene, which may be a read error. The V gene is TRBV10-1, the J gene TRBJ1-2, with D unresolved. Germline V lookup: CDR1 WNHNN, CDR2 SYGVQD (reference sequence). CDR3 length: 8 residues. The CDR3: CASSEKDF. CDR3 sequence (DNA): TGCGCCAGCAGTGAGAAGGACTTC.

The V call is TRBV19, the J call TRBJ2-3; the match to TRBD1 covers 8 bases. The J segment lost 3 bases and the V segment lost 4 bases, leaving 9 bases of the junction unmatched. Germline V lookup: CDR1 LNHDA, CDR2 SQIVND (reference sequence). This CDR3 is 16 amino acids long. CDR3 sequence: CASSSIGQGVTDTQYF. The CDR3 DNA is TGTGCCAGTAGTAGTATTGGACAGGGAGTAACAGATACGCAGTATTTT.

Note on this clone: The sample carries other DNA sequences with the same CDR3. This chain joins TRBV18 and TRBJ2-3, with 10 bases identical to TRBD2. Trimming cost V 3 bases and J 3 bases; bases outside gene matches: 0. The CDR3 is 14 residues long. The V gene's germline CDR1 is KGHSH and CDR2 LQKENI. In nucleotides, the CDR3 is TGTGCCAGCTCACCGACTAGCGGGACAGATACGCAGTATTTT. It codes for CASSPTSGTDTQYF.

The rearrangement links TRBV7-3 to TRBJ2-3; TRBD2 matches at 7 bases. CDR1 SGHTA and CDR2 FQGTGA come from the germline V gene. The V and J ends lost 3 bases and 4 bases, in that order; junction bases with no gene match: 13. This CDR3 has 17 residues. This CDR3 reads CASSLGLGGSRADTQYF. Written as DNA, the CDR3 is TGTGCCAGCAGCTTGGGACTGGGCGGGAGTAGGGCAGATACGCAGTATTTT.

The rearrangement uses TRBV28 and TRBJ1-6; 10 nucleotides match TRBD1. V shed 4 bases, J shed 11 bases, and the junction held 5 bases outside the gene matches. The CDR3 runs to 14 residues. Germline V gene data show CDR1 as MDHEN and CDR2 as SYDVKM. CDR3 residues: CASSSGQGITPLHF. Written as DNA, the CDR3 is TGTGCCAGCAGTTCGGGACAGGGGATAACACCCCTCCACTTT.

The CDR3 region is CASSSGKANYGYTF. The CDR3 DNA reads TGTGCCAGCAGTTCAGGGAAAGCTAACTATGGCTACACCTTC. V and J are TRBV28 and TRBJ1-2; tentatively, D is TRBD1 (5 bases). Germline V gene data show CDR1 as MDHEN and CDR2 as SYDVKM. V lost 4 bases to trimming and J lost 0 bases, with 9 bases between them. The CDR3 spans 14 residues.

The V call is TRBV30, the J call TRBJ1-1; tentatively, D is TRBD1 (5 bases). V was cut by 3 bases and J by 1 base, with 18 bases left in between. Per the germline V gene, CDR1 is GTSNPN and CDR2 is SVGIG (reference sequence). The CDR3 length is 16 residues. Written as DNA, the CDR3 is TGTGCCTGGAGCGGATGGGGACTCCAGAGGAACACTGAAGCTTTCTTT. It codes for CAWSGWGLQRNTEAFF.

The chain employs TRBV28 and TRBJ2-1; D possibly corresponds to TRBD2 (6 bases). CDR3 length equals 14 residues. V lost 4 bases to trimming and J lost 15 bases, with 22 bases between them. CDR1 MDHEN and CDR2 SYDVKM come from the germline V gene. The DNA for the CDR3 is TGTGCCAGCAGTTCCCCCCCCCGCGGGGTGAAGTGGTTCTTC. Its translation: CASSSPPRGVKWFF.

The V gene is TRBV11-2, the J gene TRBJ2-7; D gene unclear. The germline V gene encodes CDR1 SGHAT and CDR2 FQNNGV. The V gene lost 5 bases and the J gene lost 7 bases, with 15 bases spanning the gap. The CDR3 contains 13 residues. The CDR3 bases are TGTGCCAGCAGCCCGGGCTTTTACTATGAGCAGTACTTC. Protein product: CASSPGFYYEQYF.

The chain links TRBV4-2 to TRBJ2-3; D perhaps matches TRBD2 (5 bases). CDR3 length equals 14 residues. With 3 bases removed from V and 5 bases from J, the gap between germline ends came to 12 bases. Germline CDR1 is LGHNA and CDR2 is YNFKEQ. The CDR3 here is CASSQESGRDTQYF. Here the CDR3 DNA reads TGTGCCAGCAGCCAGGAGTCGGGAAGAGATACGCAGTATTTT.

This clone has only one observation. This rearrangement joins TRBV28 to TRBJ1-3, with 7 bases that match TRBD1. The CDR3 length is 14 residues. Germline V gives CDR1 MDHEN, CDR2 SYDVKM. V shed 8 bases, J shed 4 bases, and the junction held 8 bases outside the gene matches. The CDR3 nucleotides are TGTGCCAGCCACAGGGGAGTGGAGGGAAACACCATATATTTT. It yields the protein CASHRGVEGNTIYF.

The chain carries TRBV7-3 and TRBJ2-1; TRBD1 matches 7 bases. Trimming at V came to 1 base and at J to 8 bases, leaving 2 bases not matched to a gene. Per germline, CDR1 SGHTA and CDR2 FQGTGA. This CDR3 region has 13 residues. This CDR3 reads CASSLRQGHEQFF. The CDR3, as DNA: TGTGCCAGCAGCTTAAGACAGGGCCATGAGCAGTTCTTC.

The J gene is TRBJ1-5, the V gene TRBV19; no definite D call. The germline CDR1 and CDR2 sequences are LNHDA and SQIVND (reference sequence). The CDR3 is 15 residues long. Trimming left V 3 bases short and J 5 bases short, with 14 bases between. The CDR3 nucleotides are TGTGCCAGTAGTATGGTAGAGCTGGTTTATCAGCCCCAGCATTTT. Residues: CASSMVELVYQPQHF.

This clone was counted once. The chain recombines TRBV11-2 with TRBJ2-7, with unresolved D. The V gene lost 1 base and the J gene lost 4 bases, with 14 bases spanning the gap. The CDR3 extends over 15 amino acids. In germline, CDR1 is SGHAT, CDR2 FQNNGV. The CDR3 sequence: CASSLVLGTTYEQYF. CDR3 bases: TGTGCCAGCAGCTTAGTTCTGGGAACAACATACGAGCAGTACTTC.

As concerns this clone: Other DNA sequences in the same sample also yield this CDR3. The chain links TRBV27 to TRBJ2-3; D uncertain. Trimming cost V 6 bases and J 0 bases, with 1 base left between them. Per germline, CDR1 MNHEY and CDR2 SMNVEV (reference sequence). The CDR3 consists of 11 residues. CDR3 region: CASRSTDTQYF. As DNA, the CDR3 is TGTGCCAGCAGGAGCACAGATACGCAGTATTTT.

The chain carries TRBV27 and TRBJ2-1; 7 nucleotides align to TRBD2. The germline V gene has CDR1 MNHEY and CDR2 SMNVEV (reference sequence). This CDR3 has 16 amino acids. V shed 1 base, J shed 4 bases, and the junction held 7 bases outside the gene matches. The CDR3 loop reads CASSLYWDYVYNEQFF. The CDR3 bases are TGTGCCAGCAGTTTATACTGGGACTACGTATACAATGAGCAGTTCTTC.

This rearrangement joins TRBV28 to TRBJ1-5; perhaps TRBD1 as D (5 bases). V dropped 5 bases and J dropped 3 bases, with 11 bases sitting between them. The CDR3 runs to 14 residues. Germline CDR1 reads MDHEN; CDR2 reads SYDVKM. The CDR3 protein is CASSEDRNNQPQHF. DNA for the CDR3: TGTGCCAGCAGTGAAGACAGAAACAATCAGCCCCAGCATTTT.

V usage is TRBV6-2 or TRBV6-3 and J usage is TRBJ1-4, with 8 bases matching TRBD1. CDR3 size: 13 residues. The V segment lost 5 bases and the J segment 7 bases; nucleotides outside the gene matches: 3. Per germline, CDR1 MNHEY and CDR2 SVGEGT. The CDR3 coding sequence is TGTGCCAGCAGTCTGACAGGGGCTGAAAAACTGTTTTTT. Its protein product is CASSLTGAEKLFF.

The chain combines TRBV5-6 with TRBJ1-6, with TRBD1 identical over 7 bases. The germline CDR1 and CDR2 sequences are SGHDT and YYEEEE. The V and J ends lost 2 bases and 0 bases, in that order; junction bases with no gene match: 5. The CDR3 is 17 amino acids. CDR3: CASSLSRGSSYNSPLHF. In nucleotides, the CDR3 is TGTGCCAGCAGCTTAAGCAGGGGGAGCTCCTATAATTCACCCCTCCACTTT.

The sample holds a few counts of this clone. J is TRBJ2-2 and V is TRBV7-2; 9 nucleotides line up with TRBD1. Trimming cost V 4 bases and J 4 bases; bases outside gene matches: 1. CDR1 is SGHTA, CDR2 FQGNSA, per germline. This CDR3 has 14 residues. This CDR3 is CASSWDRATGELFF. The CDR3 DNA is TGTGCCAGCAGCTGGGACAGGGCCACCGGGGAGCTGTTTTTT. The whole variable domain, remainder taken from reference TRBV7-2 and TRBJ2-2, is GAGVSQSPSNKVTEKGKDVELRCDPISGHTALYWYRQSLGQGLEFLIYFQGNSAPDKSGLPSDRFSAERTGGSVSTLTIQRTQQEDSAVYLCASSWDRATGELFFGEGSRLTVL.

V is TRBV13 and J is TRBJ2-7; D gene ambiguous. CDR1 and CDR2 (germline): PRHDT, FYEKMQ (reference sequence). Trimming stripped 2 bases from V and 7 bases from J, with 12 bases between. This CDR3 has 13 residues. Here the CDR3 reads CASSLLPVGEQYF. CDR3 DNA: TGTGCCAGCAGCTTACTCCCGGTCGGGGAGCAGTACTTC.

This CDR3 reads CSAILIETQYF. The CDR3, as DNA: TGCAGTGCTATCCTAATAGAGACCCAGTACTTC. J is TRBJ2-5 and V is TRBV20-1; D remains unclear. There are 11 residues in the CDR3. In germline, CDR1 is DFQATT, CDR2 SNEGSKA (reference sequence). Between the trimmed V and J ends, which lost 4 bases and 4 bases, there was a span of 7 bases.